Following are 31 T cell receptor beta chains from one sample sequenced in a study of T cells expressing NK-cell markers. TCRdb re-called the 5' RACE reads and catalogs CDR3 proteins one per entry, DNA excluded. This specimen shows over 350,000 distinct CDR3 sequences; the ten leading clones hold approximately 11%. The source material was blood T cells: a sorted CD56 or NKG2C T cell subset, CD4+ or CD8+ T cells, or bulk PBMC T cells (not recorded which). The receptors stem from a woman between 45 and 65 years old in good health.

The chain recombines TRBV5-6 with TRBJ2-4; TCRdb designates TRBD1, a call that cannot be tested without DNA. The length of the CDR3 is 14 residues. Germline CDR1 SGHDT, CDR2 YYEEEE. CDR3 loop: CASSRGDGKNIQYF.

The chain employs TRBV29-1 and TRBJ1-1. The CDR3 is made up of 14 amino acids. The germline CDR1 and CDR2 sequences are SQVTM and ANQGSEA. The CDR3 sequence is CSVGLRLANTEAFF.

CDR3: CSVFSGIYEQYF. The rearrangement joins TRBV29-1 to TRBJ2-7; TCRdb designates TRBD2, a call that cannot be tested without DNA. The CDR3 has 12 residues. Germline CDR1 is SQVTM and CDR2 is ANQGSEA.

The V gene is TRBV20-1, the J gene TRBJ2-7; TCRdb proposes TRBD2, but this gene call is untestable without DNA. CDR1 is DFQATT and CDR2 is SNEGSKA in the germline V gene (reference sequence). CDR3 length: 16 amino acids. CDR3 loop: CSARDLAGGTVHEQYF.

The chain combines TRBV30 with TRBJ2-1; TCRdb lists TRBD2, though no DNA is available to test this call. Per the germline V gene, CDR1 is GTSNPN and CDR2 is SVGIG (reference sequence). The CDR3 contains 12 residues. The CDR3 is CACAGAYNEQFF.

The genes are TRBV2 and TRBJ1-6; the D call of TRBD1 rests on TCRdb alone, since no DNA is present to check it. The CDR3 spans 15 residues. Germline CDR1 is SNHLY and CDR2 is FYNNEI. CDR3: CASRAGQGRYSPLHF.

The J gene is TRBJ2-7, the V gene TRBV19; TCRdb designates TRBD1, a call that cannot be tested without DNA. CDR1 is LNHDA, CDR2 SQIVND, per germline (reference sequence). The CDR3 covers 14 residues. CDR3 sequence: CASSTQGPWGEQYF. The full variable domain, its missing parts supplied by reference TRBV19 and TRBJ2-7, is DGGITQSPKYLFRKEGQNVTLSCEQNLNHDAMYWYRQDPGQGLRLIYYSQIVNDFQKGDIAEGYSVSREKKESFPLTVTSAQKNPTAFYLCASSTQGPWGEQYFGPGTRLTVT.

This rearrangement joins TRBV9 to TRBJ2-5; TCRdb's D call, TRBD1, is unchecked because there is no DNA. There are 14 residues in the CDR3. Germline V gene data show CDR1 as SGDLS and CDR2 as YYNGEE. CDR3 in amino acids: CASSVGTGAETQYF.

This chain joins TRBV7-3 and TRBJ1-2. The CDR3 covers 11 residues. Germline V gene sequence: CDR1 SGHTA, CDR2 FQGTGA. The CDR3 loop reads CASSLLRRYTF.

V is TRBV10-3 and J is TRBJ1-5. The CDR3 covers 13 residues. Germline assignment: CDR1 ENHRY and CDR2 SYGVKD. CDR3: CAISESTGQPQHF.

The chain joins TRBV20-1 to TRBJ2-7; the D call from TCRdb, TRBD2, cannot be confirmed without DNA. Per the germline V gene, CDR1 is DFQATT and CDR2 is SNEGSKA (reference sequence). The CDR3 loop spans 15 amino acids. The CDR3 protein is CSAWTSGRAVYEQYF.

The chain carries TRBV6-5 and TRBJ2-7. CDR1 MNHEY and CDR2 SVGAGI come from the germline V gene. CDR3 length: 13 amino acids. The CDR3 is CASSYDSTYEQYF.

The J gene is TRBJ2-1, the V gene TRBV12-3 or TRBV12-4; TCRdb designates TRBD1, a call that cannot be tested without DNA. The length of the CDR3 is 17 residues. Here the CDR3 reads CASNLIPNRGLLNEQFF.

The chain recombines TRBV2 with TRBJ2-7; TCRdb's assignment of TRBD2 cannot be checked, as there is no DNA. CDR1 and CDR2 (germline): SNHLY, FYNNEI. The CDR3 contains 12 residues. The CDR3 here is CASVSGSYEQYF. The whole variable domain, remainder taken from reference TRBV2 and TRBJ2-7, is EPEVTQTPSHQVTQMGQEVILRCVPISNHLYFYWYRQILGQKVEFLVSFYNNEISEKSEIFDDQFSVERPDGSNFTLKIRSTKLEDSAMYFCASVSGSYEQYFGPGTRLTVT.

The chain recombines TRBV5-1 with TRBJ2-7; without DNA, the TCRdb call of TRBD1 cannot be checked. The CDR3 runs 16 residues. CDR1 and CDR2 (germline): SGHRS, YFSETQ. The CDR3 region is CASILPLRGRGYEQYF. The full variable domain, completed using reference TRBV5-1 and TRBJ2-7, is KAGVTQTPRYLIKTRGQQVTLSCSPISGHRSVSWYQQTPGQGLQFLFEYFSETQRNKGNFPGRFSGRQFSNSRSEMNVSTLELGDSALYLCASILPLRGRGYEQYFGPGTRLTVT.

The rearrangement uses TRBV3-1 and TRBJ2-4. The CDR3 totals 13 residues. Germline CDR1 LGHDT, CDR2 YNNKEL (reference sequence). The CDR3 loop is CASSQGASNIQYF.

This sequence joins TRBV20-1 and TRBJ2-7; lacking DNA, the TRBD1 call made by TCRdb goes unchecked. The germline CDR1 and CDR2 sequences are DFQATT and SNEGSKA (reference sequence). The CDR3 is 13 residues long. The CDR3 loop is CSARRGDGYEQYF.

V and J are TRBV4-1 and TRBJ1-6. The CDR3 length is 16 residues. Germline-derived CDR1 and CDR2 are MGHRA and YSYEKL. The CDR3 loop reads CASSQDRAGGSSPLHF.

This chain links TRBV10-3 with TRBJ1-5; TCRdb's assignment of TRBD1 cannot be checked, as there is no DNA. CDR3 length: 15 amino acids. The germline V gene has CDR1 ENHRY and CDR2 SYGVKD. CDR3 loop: CAISEQGVGNQPQHF.

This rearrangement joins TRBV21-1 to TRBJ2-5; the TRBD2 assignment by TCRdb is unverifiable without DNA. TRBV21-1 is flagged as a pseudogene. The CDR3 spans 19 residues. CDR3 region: CASSQRWVPNRRTKETQYF.

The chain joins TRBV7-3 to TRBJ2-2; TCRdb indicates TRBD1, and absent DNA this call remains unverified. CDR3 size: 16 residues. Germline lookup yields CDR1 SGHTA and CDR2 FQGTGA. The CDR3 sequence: CASSLTGVRGTGELFF.

CDR3 in amino acids: CASSRAGAGNTIYF. This chain links TRBV12-3 or TRBV12-4 with TRBJ1-3; TCRdb calls TRBD1, which cannot be checked without DNA. CDR3 size: 14 residues.

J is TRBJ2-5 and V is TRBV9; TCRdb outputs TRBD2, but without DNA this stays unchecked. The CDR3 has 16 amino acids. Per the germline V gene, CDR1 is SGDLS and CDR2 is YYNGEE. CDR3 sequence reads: CASSVRGTSGQETQYF. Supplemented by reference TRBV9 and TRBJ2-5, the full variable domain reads DSGVTQTPKHLITATGQRVTLRCSPRSGDLSVYWYQQSLDQGLQFLIQYYNGEERAKGNILERFSAQQFPDLHSELNLSSLELGDSALYFCASSVRGTSGQETQYFGPGTRLLVL.

CDR3 in amino acids: CASRNWEGGELFF. This rearrangement joins TRBV19 to TRBJ2-2; there is no DNA to check the TCRdb D call of TRBD2. This CDR3 has 13 residues. CDR1 and CDR2 (germline): LNHDA, SQIVND (reference sequence).

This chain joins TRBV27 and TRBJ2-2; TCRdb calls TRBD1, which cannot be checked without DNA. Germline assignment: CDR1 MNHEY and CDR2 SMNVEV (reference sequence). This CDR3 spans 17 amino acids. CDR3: CASSLSGGGILYGELFF.

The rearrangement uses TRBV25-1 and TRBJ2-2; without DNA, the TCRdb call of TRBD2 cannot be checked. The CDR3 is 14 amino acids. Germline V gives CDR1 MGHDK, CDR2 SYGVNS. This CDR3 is CASSESGRVGELFF. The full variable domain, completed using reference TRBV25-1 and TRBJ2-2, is EADIYQTPRYLVIGTGKKITLECSQTMGHDKMYWYQQDPGMELHLIHYSYGVNSTEKGDLSSESTVSRIRTEHFPLTLESARPSHTSQYLCASSESGRVGELFFGEGSRLTVL.

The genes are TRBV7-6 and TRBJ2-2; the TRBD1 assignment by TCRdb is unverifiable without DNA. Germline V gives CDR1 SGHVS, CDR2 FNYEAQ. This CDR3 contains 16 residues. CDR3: CASSFFGTRNTGELFF.

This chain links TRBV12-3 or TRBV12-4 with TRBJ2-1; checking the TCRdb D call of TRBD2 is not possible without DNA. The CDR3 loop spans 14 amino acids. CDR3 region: CASSPGLGNNEQFF.

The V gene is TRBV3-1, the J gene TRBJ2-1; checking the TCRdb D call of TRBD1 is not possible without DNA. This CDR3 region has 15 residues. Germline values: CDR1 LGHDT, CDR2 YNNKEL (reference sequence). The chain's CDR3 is CASSYPSGEDNEQFF.

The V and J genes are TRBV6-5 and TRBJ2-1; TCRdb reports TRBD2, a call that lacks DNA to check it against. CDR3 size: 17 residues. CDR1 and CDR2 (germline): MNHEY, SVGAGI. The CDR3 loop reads CASSRTSGGGSYNEQFF.

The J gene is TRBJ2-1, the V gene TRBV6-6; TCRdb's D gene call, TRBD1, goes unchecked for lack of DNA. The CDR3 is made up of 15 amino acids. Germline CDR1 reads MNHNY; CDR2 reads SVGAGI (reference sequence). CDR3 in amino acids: CASRNPRGSYNEQFF.